The clone carrying this T cell receptor (beta chain) was counted only a few times. Diagnostic assessment was based on clinical symptoms, serum thyroxine and TRAb, thyroid ultrasound and orbital computed tomography. These data belong to a study of T cells in Graves' hyperthyroidism and ophthalmopathy. Germline CDR1 SNHLY, CDR2 FYNNEI. The CDR3 sequence is 18 residues long. Trimming removed 5 bases from V and 2 bases from J, with 22 bases in between. Amplified TCR beta CDR3 regions derived from RNA transcripts. Using the HTBI primer set, a first-round RT-PCR was run on the TCR CDR3. TCRdb reprocessed the multiplex PCR reads with MiXCR, giving one entry per CDR3 protein. The sample lists 500,000 to 800,000 distinct CDR3 sequences, roughly 45% seen once, with roughly 6.5% in the top ten.

The sample was peripheral blood or thyroid tissue (not recorded which). The chain joins TRBV2 to TRBJ1-5, with D perhaps matching TRBD1 (6 bases). The TCR originated in an adult man with Graves' disease, either hyperthyroidism or ophthalmopathy (not recorded which). The CDR3 region has the DNA TGTGCCAGCAGTTTACTAACAGGGACCCTTCGAGGCAATCAGCCCCAGCATTTT. Its translation: CASSLLTGTLRGNQPQHF.